The 7 T cell receptor beta chains below were found in one sample sequenced in a study of T cells in Graves' hyperthyroidism and ophthalmopathy. RNA transcripts served as the template for amplifying TCR beta CDR3 regions. When the TCR CDR3 underwent first-round RT-PCR, the HTBI primer set was used. TCRdb ran MiXCR on the multiplex PCR reads and lists one entry per CDR3 protein. This repertoire shows some 340,000 distinct CDR3 sequences, about 13% found once; its top ten account for 30% to 35%. The sample consisted of blood. These receptors originate from a woman aged 40 to 50 with Graves' ophthalmopathy.

In regard to this clonotype: This may stem from a read error, because a much larger clone lies one nucleotide away. The CDR3 here is CASSRGIQGRTDTQYF. Written as DNA, the CDR3 is TGTGCCAGCAGCAGAGGTATTCAGGGAAGGACAGATACGCAGTATTTT. The rearrangement joins TRBV11-3 to TRBJ2-3; TRBD1 is a possible D gene (5 bases). V shed 5 bases and J shed 3 bases, with 18 bases lying between them. The germline gives CDR1 SGHNT, CDR2 YENEEA. This CDR3 contains 16 residues.

This clonotype came up many times. The V call is TRBV2, the J call TRBJ1-4, with 9 bases matching TRBD1. J was trimmed by 6 bases and V by 7 bases; bases with no gene match: 6. The germline V gene has CDR1 SNHLY and CDR2 FYNNEI. The CDR3 has 14 amino acids. CDR3 DNA sequence: TGTGCCAGCATCACGGACAGGGGAGATGAAAAACTGTTTTTT. Translation: CASITDRGDEKLFF.

This rearrangement joins TRBV7-9 to TRBJ2-1, with 9 bases matching TRBD2. This CDR3 contains 13 residues. Germline V gene data show CDR1 as SEHNR and CDR2 as FQNEAQ (reference sequence). The ends lost 5 bases at V and 14 bases at J; junction bases unmatched: 10. The chain's CDR3 is CASSPEIAGAKFF. The CDR3 DNA sequence: TGTGCCAGCAGCCCGGAGATAGCGGGAGCTAAGTTCTTC.

With respect to this clonotype: It may be a read error: a sequence one base away is much more abundant. The chain is built from TRBV10-3 and TRBJ2-3, with unresolved D. CDR1 and CDR2 (germline): ENHRY, SYGVKD. This CDR3 is 14 amino acids long. CDR3 DNA sequence: TGTGCCATCAGCGCCGGGTCCCGCACAGATGCGCAGTATTTT. The encoded protein is CAISAGSRTDAQYF.

This clonotype was observed at least ten times. The chain carries TRBV19 and TRBJ2-5, with 12 bases matching TRBD1. The CDR3 consists of 16 residues. The V segment lost 3 bases and the J segment 2 bases; nucleotides outside the gene matches: 4. Germline V gives CDR1 LNHDA, CDR2 SQIVND (reference sequence). Here the CDR3 reads CASSIGTGGVQETQYF. The CDR3 nucleotides read TGTGCCAGTAGTATTGGGACAGGGGGCGTTCAAGAGACCCAGTACTTC. The complete variable domain, with remaining parts taken from reference TRBV19 and TRBJ2-5, reads DGGITQSPKYLFRKEGQNVTLSCEQNLNHDAMYWYRQDPGQGLRLIYYSQIVNDFQKGDIAEGYSVSREKKESFPLTVTSAQKNPTAFYLCASSIGTGGVQETQYFGPGTRLLVL.

This clonotype was counted many times. V and J are TRBV3-1 and TRBJ1-1; D gene uncertain. V gave up 8 bases and J gave up 8 bases, with 21 bases separating them. Germline V CDR1 and CDR2: LGHDT, YNNKEL (reference sequence). This CDR3 has 14 amino acids. The chain's CDR3 is CASARMRGSREAFF. The CDR3 DNA reads as TGTGCCAGCGCACGGATGCGAGGCTCGCGGGAAGCTTTCTTT.

This clonotype was seen a handful of times. The chain joins TRBV25-1 to TRBJ1-2; possibly TRBD1 for D (6 bases). The germline V and J ends were trimmed by 6 bases and 3 bases, with 14 bases remaining between them. This CDR3 is 14 amino acids long. Germline V lookup: CDR1 MGHDK, CDR2 SYGVNS. CDR3 DNA sequence: TGTGCCAGCAGAAAGGGAGGGGGAGACTATGGCTACACCTTC. It is translated as CASRKGGGDYGYTF.